This TCR beta chain derives from a study of CD8 T cells in Susac syndrome. Sequencing of TCR beta was carried out in blood CD8+ and CD4+ T cells. Included as multiple sclerosis controls were treatment-naive patients who had stable or active relapsing-remitting disease. Bulk CD8+ and CD4+ cells came from magnetic negative isolation; CD8+ TEMRA by FACS. A quantity of 0.5 to 1 ug RNA underwent reverse transcription using random hexamers. immunoSEQ multiplex PCR amplified TCR beta CDR3 across 54 Vbeta, 13 Jbeta. Each CDR3 protein gets one entry after TCRdb re-called the immunoSEQ multiplex PCR reads with MiXCR. The repertoire holds some 160,000 distinct CDR3 sequences, with approximately 95% as singletons. The CDR3 has 15 residues. J was trimmed by 0 bases and V by 5 bases; bases with no gene match: 5. CDR1 SEHNR and CDR2 FQNEAQ come from the germline V gene (reference sequence).

Sequenced: CD8+ T cells from PBMCs. V is TRBV7-9 and J is TRBJ1-1; TRBD1 agrees at 8 bases. The sequence was obtained from a human donor with multiple sclerosis. The CDR3 DNA is TGTGCCAGCAGCGCGAGGGACAGGCTGAACACTGAAGCTTTCTTT. Translating gives CASSARDRLNTEAFF.